This T cell receptor (beta chain) was sequenced in a study of CD8 T cells in Susac syndrome. Random hexamers were used to reverse transcribe roughly 0.5 to 1 ug of RNA. Amplification of TCR beta CDR3 was carried out by immunoSEQ multiplex PCR, which covered 54 Vbeta and 13 Jbeta segments. Using its own MiXCR run on the immunoSEQ multiplex PCR reads, TCRdb lists one record per CDR3 protein. The data show some 300,000 distinct CDR3 sequences, with roughly 85% seen just once and 0.21% held by the top ten. V lost 4 bases and J 4 bases, leaving 3 bases between the germline ends. Germline V gene lookup returns CDR1 SGHTA and CDR2 FQGNSA. The CDR3 runs 11 residues.

The sequenced sample was CD8+ T cells from PBMCs. This sequence originates from a human donor with multiple sclerosis. V gene TRBV7-2 combines with J gene TRBJ2-3, with no clear D. The CDR3 nucleotides are TGTGCCAGCAGCTGGGCAGATACGCAGTATTTT. The encoded protein is CASSWADTQYF.